This T cell receptor (beta chain) is drawn from a study of radiotherapy plus CTLA-4 blockade in lung cancer. Study details: Objective response rate was 15% to 20%; disease control rate, around 33%.

Patients in the study, people with chemo-refractory metastatic non-small-cell lung cancer, received focal radiation plus ipilimumab CTLA-4 blockade. Notes on this clone: Its specificity is unknown. The sample holds other DNA sequences that translate to the same CDR3.

After removal of 3 bases from V and 1 base from J, the junction contained 2 bases not matched to a gene. Germline CDR1 is KGHSH and CDR2 is LQKENI. The CDR3 contains 15 residues. Method: immunoSEQ multiplex PCR; TCRdb's copy keeps in-frame clones and lacks some. The table lists tens of thousands of clones, around four fifths of them singletons. Whole-study results and caveats: Response, reportedly, was best predicted by interferon-beta along with early blood T cell clone dynamics. Peripheral blood showed expansion of tumor-derived TCR clones after radiotherapy and ipilimumab.

The V gene is TRBV18, the J gene TRBJ2-3; TRBD2 agrees at 9 bases. This TCR was recovered from a human donor with non-small cell lung cancer who had a partial response to radiotherapy plus ipilimumab. The sequencing here drew on peripheral blood, taken from a patient treated with radiotherapy plus ipilimumab. CDR3 amino acids: CASSPPSGGTDTQYF. The CDR3 region has the DNA TGTGCCAGCTCACCCCCTAGCGGGGGCACAGATACGCAGTATTTT.